This T cell receptor beta chain was obtained from a study of identical twins. TCRdb passed the 5' RACE reads through MiXCR, listing each CDR3 protein once. The repertoire holds roughly 250,000 distinct CDR3 sequences, with 7.5% as singletons. This clonotype came up a few times. There are 19 residues in the CDR3. Germline lookup yields CDR1 LGHNA and CDR2 YNFKEQ. Trimming removed 3 bases from V and 2 bases from J; junction bases left unmatched: 15. The sample also formed part of further work on yellow fever vaccine responses in identical twins.

The sequencing input was CD8+ T cells sorted from blood. The chain joins TRBV4-2 to TRBJ2-5, with 10 positions matching TRBD2. The receptor was derived from a woman aged 18-29 years in good health. The CDR3 sequence: CASSHSGELAGIGQETQYF. The DNA of the CDR3 is TGTGCCAGCAGCCACTCCGGAGAACTAGCGGGGATTGGGCAAGAGACCCAGTACTTC.